The source of this T cell receptor beta chain is a study of monozygotic twins with inflammatory bowel disease. Study-wide results and limits: The inverse Simpson measure of TCRbeta diversity was lower in IBD patients than in healthy co-twins.

As to this clonotype: Its antigen is as yet unknown.

TCRdb derives one entry per CDR3 protein from the 5' RACE reads, leaving out DNA. This table lists 150,000 to 200,000 distinct CDR3 sequences. Each donor had roughly 2.3 ml of blood drawn. The CDR3 has 15 amino acids. Germline CDR1 SNHLY, CDR2 FYNNEI. V and J are TRBV2 and TRBJ1-2; TCRdb's assignment of TRBD1 cannot be checked, as there is no DNA. The sequenced sample consisted of blood. The sequence came from a human donor with ulcerative colitis or Crohn's disease, or a healthy co-twin of an affected twin (not recorded which). This CDR3 is CASSEALRKSGGYTF.